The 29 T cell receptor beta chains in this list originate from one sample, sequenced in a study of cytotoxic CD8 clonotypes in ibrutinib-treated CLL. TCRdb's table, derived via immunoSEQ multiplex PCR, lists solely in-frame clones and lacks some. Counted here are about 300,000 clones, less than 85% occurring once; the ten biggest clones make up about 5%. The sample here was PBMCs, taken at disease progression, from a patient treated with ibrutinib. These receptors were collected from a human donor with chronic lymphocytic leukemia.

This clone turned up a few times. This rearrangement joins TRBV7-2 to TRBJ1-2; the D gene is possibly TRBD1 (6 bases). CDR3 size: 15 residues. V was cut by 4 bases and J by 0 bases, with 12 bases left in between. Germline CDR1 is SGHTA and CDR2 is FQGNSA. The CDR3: CASSSNRASNYGYTF. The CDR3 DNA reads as TGTGCCAGCAGCTCCAACAGGGCCTCTAACTATGGCTACACCTTC.

DNA for the CDR3: TGTGCCAGCAGCCCCGGACAGATCTACGAGCAGTACTTC. It yields the protein CASSPGQIYEQYF. The rearrangement uses TRBV7-9 and TRBJ2-7; D is possibly TRBD1 (6 bases). Deletions cut 5 bases from V and 3 bases from J, with 11 bases between. This CDR3 comprises 13 residues. Germline V lookup: CDR1 SEHNR, CDR2 FQNEAQ (reference sequence).

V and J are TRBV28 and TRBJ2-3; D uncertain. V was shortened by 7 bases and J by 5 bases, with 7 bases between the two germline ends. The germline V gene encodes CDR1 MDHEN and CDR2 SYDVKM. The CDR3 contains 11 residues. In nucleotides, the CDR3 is TGTGCCAGCAATCTTAGAGATACGCAGTATTTT. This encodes CASNLRDTQYF.

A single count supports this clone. The CDR3 coding sequence is TGTGCCAGCAGCCAAGGGACTAGCGGGGGGGCTGATACGCAGTATTTT. Amino acids: CASSQGTSGGADTQYF. The V call is TRBV4-2, the J call TRBJ2-3; TRBD2 aligns across 15 bases. In germline, CDR1 is LGHNA, CDR2 YNFKEQ. Trimming at V came to 1 base and at J to 6 bases, leaving 2 bases not matched to a gene. The CDR3 runs 16 residues.

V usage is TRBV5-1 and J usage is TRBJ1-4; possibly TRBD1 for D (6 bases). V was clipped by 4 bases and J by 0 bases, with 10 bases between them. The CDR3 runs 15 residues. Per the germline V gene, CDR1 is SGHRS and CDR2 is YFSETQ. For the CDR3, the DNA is TGCGCCAGCAGCCCGGACAGTGCAACTAATGAAAAACTGTTTTTT. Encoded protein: CASSPDSATNEKLFF.

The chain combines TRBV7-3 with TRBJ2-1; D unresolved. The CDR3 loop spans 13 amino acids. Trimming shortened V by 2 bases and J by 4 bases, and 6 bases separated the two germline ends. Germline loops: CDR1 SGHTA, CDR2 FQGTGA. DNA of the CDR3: TGTGCCAGCAGCTTAGGGCGATACAATGAGCAGTTCTTC. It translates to CASSLGRYNEQFF.

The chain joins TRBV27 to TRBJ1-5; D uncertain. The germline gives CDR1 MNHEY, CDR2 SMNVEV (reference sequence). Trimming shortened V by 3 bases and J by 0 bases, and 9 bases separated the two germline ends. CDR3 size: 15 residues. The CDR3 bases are TGTGCCAGCAGTTTGTCTGAATATAGCAATCAGCCCCAGCATTTT. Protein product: CASSLSEYSNQPQHF.

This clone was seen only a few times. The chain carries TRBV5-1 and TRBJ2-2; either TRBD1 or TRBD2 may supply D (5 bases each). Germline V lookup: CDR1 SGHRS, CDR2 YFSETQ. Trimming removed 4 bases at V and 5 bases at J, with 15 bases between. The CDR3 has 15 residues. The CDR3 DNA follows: TGCGCCAGCAGCCACATATCCGGGACGACCGGGGAGCTGTTTTTT. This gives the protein CASSHISGTTGELFF.

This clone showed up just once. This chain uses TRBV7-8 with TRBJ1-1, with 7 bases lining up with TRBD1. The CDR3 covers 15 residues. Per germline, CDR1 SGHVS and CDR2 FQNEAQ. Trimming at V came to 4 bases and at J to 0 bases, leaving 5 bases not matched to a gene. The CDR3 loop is CASSSTGVVNTEAFF. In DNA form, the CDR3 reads TGTGCCAGCAGCTCTACAGGGGTGGTGAACACTGAAGCTTTCTTT. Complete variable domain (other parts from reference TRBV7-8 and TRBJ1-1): GAGVSQSPRYKVAKRGQDVALRCDPISGHVSLFWYQQALGQGPEFLTYFQNEAQLDKSGLPSDRFFAERPEGSVSTLKIQRTQQEDSAVYLCASSSTGVVNTEAFFGQGTRLTVV.

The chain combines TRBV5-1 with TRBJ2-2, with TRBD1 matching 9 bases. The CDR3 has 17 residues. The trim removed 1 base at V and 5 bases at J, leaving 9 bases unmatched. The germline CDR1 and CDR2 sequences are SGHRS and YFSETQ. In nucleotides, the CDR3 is TGCGCCAGCAGCTTGTCGGGGACAGGGTCATTTACCGGGGAGCTGTTTTTT. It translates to CASSLSGTGSFTGELFF.

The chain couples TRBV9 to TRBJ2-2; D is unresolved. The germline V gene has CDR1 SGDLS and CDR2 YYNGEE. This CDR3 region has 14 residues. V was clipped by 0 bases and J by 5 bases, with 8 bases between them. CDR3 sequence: CASSVVSYTGELFF. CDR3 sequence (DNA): TGTGCCAGCAGCGTAGTAAGTTATACCGGGGAGCTGTTTTTT.

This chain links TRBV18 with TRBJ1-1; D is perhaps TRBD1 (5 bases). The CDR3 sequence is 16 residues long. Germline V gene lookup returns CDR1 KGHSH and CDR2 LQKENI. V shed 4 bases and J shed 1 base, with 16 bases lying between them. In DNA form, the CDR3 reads TGTGCCAGCTCACTAAATAGAGGGGCAGGGAACACTGAAGCTTTCTTT. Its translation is CASSLNRGAGNTEAFF.

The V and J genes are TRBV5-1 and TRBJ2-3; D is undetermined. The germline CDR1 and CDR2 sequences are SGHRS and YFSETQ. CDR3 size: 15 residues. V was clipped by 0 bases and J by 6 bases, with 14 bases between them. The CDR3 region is CASSLGGVPTDTQYF. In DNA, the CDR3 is TGCGCCAGCAGCTTGGGAGGAGTGCCTACCGATACGCAGTATTTT.

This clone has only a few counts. Here the CDR3 DNA reads TGTGCCAGCAGTTCTGGACTAGCGGGAGTGGGGGAGACCCAGTACTTC. Protein sequence: CASSSGLAGVGETQYF. J is TRBJ2-5 and V is TRBV6-5; 13 bases match TRBD2. After removal of 4 bases from V and 5 bases from J, the junction contained 7 bases not matched to a gene. The CDR3 loop spans 16 amino acids. CDR1 MNHEY and CDR2 SVGAGI come from the germline V gene.

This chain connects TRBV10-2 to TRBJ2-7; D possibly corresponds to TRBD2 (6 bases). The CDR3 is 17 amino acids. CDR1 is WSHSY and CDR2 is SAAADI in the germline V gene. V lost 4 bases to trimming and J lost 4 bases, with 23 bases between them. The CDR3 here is CASSAEGRGARGYEQYF. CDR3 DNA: TGCGCCAGCAGTGCTGAGGGGCGGGGAGCTCGTGGATACGAGCAGTACTTC.

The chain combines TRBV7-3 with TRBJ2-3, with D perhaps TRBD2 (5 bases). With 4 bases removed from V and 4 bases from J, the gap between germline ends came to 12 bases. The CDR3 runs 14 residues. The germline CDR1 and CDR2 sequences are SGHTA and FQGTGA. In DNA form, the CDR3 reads TGTGCCAGCAGCTCTAACCGGGATTCAGATACGCAGTATTTT. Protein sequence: CASSSNRDSDTQYF.

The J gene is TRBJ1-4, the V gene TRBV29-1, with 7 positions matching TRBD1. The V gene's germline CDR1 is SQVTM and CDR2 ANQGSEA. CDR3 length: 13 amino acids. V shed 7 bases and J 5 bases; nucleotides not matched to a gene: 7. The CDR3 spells CSARTGLNEKLFF. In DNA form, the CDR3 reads TGCAGCGCAAGGACAGGTCTGAATGAAAAACTGTTTTTT. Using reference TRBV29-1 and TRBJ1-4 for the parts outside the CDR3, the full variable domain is SAVISQKPSRDICQRGTSLTIQCQVDSQVTMMFWYRQQPGQSLTLIATANQGSEATYESGFVIDKFPISRPNLTFSTLTVSNMSPEDSSIYLCSARTGLNEKLFFGSGTQLSVL.

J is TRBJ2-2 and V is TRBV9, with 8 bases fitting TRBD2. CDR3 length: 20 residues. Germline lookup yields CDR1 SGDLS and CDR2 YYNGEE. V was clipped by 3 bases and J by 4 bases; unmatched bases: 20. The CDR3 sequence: CASSAGAHGWSGRGTGELFF. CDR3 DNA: TGTGCCAGCAGCGCTGGGGCCCATGGGTGGAGCGGGAGAGGCACCGGGGAGCTGTTTTTT.

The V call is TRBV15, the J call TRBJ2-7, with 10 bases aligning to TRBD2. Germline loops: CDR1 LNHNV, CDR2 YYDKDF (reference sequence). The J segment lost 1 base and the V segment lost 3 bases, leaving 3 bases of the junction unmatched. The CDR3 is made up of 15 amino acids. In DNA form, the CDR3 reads TGTGCCACCAGCAGTCCTAGCGGGGGATCCTACGAGCAGTACTTC. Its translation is CATSSPSGGSYEQYF.

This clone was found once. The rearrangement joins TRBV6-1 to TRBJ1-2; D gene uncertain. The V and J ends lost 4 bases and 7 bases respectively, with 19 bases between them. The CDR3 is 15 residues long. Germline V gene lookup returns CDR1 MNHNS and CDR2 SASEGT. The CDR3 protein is CASSGNRPGSGGYTF. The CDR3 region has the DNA TGTGCCAGCAGTGGAAACCGTCCAGGCTCAGGTGGCTACACCTTC.

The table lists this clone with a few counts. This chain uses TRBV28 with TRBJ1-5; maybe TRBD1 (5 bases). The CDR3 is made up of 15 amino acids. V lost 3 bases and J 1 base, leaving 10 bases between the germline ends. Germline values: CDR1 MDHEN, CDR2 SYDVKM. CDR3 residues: CASSFVGRSNQPQHF. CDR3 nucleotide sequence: TGTGCCAGCAGTTTTGTGGGACGGAGCAATCAGCCCCAGCATTTT.

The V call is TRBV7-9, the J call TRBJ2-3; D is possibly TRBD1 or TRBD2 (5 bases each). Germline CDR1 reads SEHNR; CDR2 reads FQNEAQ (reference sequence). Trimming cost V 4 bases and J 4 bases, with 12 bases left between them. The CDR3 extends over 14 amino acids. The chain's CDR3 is CASSWDGVADTQYF. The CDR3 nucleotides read TGTGCCAGCAGCTGGGACGGGGTTGCAGATACGCAGTATTTT.

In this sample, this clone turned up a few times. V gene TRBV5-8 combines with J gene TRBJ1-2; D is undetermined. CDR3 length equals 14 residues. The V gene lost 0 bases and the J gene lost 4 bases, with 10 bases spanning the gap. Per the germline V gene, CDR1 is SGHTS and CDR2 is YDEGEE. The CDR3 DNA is TGTGCCAGCAGCTTGGAAAGGGCAAGCTATGGCTACACCTTC. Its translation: CASSLERASYGYTF.

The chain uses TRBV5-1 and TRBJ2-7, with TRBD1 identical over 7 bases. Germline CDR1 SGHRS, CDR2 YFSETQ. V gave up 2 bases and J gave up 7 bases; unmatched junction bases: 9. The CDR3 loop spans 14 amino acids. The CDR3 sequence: CASSFGTAVEEQYF. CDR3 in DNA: TGCGCCAGCAGCTTCGGGACAGCCGTCGAGGAGCAGTACTTC.

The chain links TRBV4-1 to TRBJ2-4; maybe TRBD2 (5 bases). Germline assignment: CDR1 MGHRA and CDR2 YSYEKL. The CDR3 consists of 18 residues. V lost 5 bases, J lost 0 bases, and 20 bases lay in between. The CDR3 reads CASSYPPDGEIAKNIQYF. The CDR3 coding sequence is TGCGCCAGCAGCTATCCCCCCGACGGGGAGATAGCCAAAAACATTCAGTACTTC.

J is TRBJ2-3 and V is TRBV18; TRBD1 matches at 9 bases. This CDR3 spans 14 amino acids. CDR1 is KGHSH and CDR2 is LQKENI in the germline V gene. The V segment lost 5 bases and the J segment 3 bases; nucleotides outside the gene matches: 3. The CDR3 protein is CASSTGQGTDTQYF. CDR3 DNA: TGTGCCAGCTCAACGGGACAGGGAACAGATACGCAGTATTTT. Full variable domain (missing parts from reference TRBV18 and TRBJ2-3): NAGVMQNPRHLVRRRGQEARLRCSPMKGHSHVYWYRQLPEEGLKFMVYLQKENIIDESGMPKERFSAEFPKEGPSILRIQQVVRGDSAAYFCASSTGQGTDTQYFGPGTRLTVL.

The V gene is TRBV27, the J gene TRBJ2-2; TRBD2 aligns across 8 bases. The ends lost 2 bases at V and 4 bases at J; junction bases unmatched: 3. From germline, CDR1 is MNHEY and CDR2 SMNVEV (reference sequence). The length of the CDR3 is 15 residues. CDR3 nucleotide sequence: TGTGCCAGCAGTTTAGGCGGGGGGCTCACCGGGGAGCTGTTTTTT. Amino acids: CASSLGGGLTGELFF.

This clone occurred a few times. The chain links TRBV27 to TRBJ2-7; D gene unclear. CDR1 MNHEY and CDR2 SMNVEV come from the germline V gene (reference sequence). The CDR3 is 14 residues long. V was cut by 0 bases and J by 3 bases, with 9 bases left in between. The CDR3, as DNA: TGTGCCAGCAGTTTATCGGCAGCAGTCTACGAGCAGTACTTC. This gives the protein CASSLSAAVYEQYF.

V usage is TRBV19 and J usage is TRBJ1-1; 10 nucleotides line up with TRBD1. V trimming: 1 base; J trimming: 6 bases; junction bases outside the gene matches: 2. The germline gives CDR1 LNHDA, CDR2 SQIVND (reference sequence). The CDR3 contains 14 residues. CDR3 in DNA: TGTGCCAGTAGTATAGTCGGGACAGGGGCTGAAGCTTTCTTT. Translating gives CASSIVGTGAEAFF.